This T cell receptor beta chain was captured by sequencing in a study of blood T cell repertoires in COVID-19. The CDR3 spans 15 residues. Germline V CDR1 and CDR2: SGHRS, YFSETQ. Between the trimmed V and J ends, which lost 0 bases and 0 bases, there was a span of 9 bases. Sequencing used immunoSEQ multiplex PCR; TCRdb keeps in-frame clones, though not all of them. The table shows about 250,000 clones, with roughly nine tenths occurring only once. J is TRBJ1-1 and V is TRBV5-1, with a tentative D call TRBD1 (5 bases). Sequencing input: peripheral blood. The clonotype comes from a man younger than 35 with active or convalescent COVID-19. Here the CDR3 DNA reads TGCGCCAGCAGCTTGGTAAAGGGGTTGAACACTGAAGCTTTCTTT. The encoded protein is CASSLVKGLNTEAFF. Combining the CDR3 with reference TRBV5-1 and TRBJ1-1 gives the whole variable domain KAGVTQTPRYLIKTRGQQVTLSCSPISGHRSVSWYQQTPGQGLQFLFEYFSETQRNKGNFPGRFSGRQFSNSRSEMNVSTLELGDSALYLCASSLVKGLNTEAFFGQGTRLTVV.